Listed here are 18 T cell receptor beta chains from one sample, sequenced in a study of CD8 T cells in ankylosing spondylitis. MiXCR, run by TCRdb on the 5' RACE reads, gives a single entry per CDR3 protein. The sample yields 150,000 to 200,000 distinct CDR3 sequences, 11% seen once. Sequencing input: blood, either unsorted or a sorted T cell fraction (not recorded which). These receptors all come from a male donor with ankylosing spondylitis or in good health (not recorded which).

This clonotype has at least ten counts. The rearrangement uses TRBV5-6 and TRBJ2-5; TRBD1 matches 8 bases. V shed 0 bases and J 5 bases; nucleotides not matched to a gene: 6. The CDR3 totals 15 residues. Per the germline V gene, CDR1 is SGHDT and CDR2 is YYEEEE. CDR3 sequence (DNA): TGTGCCAGCAGCTTGGTTTGGACAGGGTCGGAGACCCAGTACTTC. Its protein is CASSLVWTGSETQYF.

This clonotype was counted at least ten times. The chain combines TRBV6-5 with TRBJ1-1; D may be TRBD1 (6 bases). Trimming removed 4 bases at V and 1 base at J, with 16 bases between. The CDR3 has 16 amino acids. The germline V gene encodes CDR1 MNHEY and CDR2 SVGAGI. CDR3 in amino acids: CASSSDFSRGNTEAFF. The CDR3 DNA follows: TGTGCCAGCAGTTCAGACTTCTCCAGGGGGAACACTGAAGCTTTCTTT.

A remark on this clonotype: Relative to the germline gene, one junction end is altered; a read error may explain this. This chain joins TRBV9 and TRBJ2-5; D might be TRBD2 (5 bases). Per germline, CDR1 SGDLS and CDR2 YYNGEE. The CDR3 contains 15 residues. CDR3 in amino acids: CASSVGSGGQETQYF. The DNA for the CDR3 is TGTGCTAGCAGCGTAGGGTCGGGCGGGCAAGAGACCCAGTACTTC.

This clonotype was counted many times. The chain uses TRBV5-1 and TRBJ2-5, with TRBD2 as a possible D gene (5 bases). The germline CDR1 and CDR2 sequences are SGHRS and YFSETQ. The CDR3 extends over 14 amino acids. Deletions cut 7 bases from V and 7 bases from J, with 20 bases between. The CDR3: CASRNGGASATQYF. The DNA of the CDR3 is TGCGCCAGCCGGAATGGAGGAGCTTCGGCGACCCAGTACTTC.

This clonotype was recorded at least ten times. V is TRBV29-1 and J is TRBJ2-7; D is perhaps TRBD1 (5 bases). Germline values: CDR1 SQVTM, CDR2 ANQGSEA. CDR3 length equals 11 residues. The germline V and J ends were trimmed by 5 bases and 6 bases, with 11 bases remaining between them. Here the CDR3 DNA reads TGCAGCGTTCAGGGTTTGGGCGAGCAGTACTTC. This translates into CSVQGLGEQYF.

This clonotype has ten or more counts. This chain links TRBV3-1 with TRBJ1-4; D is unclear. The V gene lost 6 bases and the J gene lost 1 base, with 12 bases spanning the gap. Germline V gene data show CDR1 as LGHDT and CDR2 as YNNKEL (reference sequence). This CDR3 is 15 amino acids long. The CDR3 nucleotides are TGTGCCAGCAGACCCGACGGGGTAACTAATGAAAAACTGTTTTTT. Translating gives CASRPDGVTNEKLFF. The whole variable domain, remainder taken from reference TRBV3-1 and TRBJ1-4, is DTAVSQTPKYLVTQMGNDKSIKCEQNLGHDTMYWYKQDSKKFLKIMFSYNNKELIINETVPNRFSPKSPDKAHLNLHINSLELGDSAVYFCASRPDGVTNEKLFFGSGTQLSVL.

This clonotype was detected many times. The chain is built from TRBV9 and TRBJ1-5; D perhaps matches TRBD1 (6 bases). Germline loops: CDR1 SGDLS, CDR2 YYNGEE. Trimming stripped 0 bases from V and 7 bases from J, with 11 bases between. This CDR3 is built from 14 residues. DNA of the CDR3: TGTGCCAGCAGCGTAGGGGGGCGGGGACAGCCCCAGCATTTT. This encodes CASSVGGRGQPQHF.

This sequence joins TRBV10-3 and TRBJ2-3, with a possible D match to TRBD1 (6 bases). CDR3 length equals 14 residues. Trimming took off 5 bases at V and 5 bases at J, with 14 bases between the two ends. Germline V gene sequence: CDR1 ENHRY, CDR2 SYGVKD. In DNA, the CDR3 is TGTGCCATCAGTCAGGGGATAGCCAGAGATACGCAGTATTTT. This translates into CAISQGIARDTQYF.

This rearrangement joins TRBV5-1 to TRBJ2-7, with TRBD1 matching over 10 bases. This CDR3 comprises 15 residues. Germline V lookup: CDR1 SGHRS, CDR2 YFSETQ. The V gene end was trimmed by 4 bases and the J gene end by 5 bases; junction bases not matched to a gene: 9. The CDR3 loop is CASSLRTGGANEQYF. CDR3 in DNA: TGCGCCAGCAGCCTCCGGACAGGGGGAGCCAACGAGCAGTACTTC.

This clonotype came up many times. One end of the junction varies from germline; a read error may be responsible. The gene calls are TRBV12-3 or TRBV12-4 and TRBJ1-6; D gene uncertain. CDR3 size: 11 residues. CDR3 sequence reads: CASRGGNYPIF. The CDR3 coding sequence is TGTGCCAGCAGAGGTGGTAATTACCCTATCTTT.

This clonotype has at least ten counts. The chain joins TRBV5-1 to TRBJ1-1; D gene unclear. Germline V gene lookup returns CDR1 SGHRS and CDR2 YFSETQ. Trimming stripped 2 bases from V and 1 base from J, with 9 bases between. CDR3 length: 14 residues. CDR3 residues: CASSFNLGNTEAFF. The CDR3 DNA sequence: TGCGCCAGCAGCTTTAATCTCGGGAACACTGAAGCTTTCTTT.

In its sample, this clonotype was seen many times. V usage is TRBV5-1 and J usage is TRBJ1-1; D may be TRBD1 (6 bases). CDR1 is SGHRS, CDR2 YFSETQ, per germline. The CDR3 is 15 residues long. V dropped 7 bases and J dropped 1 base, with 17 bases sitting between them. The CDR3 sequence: CASGAGGAENTEAFF. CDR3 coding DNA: TGCGCCAGCGGGGCTGGGGGGGCGGAGAACACTGAAGCTTTCTTT.

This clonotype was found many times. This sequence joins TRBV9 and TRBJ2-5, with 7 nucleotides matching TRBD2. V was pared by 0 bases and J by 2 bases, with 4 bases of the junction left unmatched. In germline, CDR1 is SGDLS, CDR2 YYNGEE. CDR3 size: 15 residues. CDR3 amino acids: CASSVGGSGQETQYF. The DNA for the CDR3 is TGTGCCAGCAGCGTAGGTGGTAGCGGGCAAGAGACCCAGTACTTC.

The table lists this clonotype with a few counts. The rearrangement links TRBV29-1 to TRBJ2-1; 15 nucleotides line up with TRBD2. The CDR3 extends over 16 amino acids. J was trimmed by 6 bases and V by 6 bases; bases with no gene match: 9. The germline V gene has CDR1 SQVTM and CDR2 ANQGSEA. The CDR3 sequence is CSVDGLAGGWFNEQFF. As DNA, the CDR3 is TGCAGCGTGGACGGACTAGCGGGGGGGTGGTTCAATGAGCAGTTCTTC.

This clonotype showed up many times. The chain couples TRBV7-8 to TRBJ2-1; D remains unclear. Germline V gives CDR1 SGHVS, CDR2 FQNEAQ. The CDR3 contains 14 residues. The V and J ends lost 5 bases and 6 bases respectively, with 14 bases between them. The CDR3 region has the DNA TGTGCCAGCAGCCTTGACGAGGTCAGCAATGAGCAGTTCTTC. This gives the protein CASSLDEVSNEQFF. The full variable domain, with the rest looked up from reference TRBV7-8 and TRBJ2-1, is GAGVSQSPRYKVAKRGQDVALRCDPISGHVSLFWYQQALGQGPEFLTYFQNEAQLDKSGLPSDRFFAERPEGSVSTLKIQRTQQEDSAVYLCASSLDEVSNEQFFGPGTRLTVL.

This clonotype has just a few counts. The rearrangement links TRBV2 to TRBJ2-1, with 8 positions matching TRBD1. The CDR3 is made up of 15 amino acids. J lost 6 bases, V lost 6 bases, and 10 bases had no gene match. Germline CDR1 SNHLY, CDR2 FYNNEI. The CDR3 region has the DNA TGTGCCAGCAGGAAGCAGACAGGGGCCTTCAATGAGCAGTTCTTC. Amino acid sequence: CASRKQTGAFNEQFF.

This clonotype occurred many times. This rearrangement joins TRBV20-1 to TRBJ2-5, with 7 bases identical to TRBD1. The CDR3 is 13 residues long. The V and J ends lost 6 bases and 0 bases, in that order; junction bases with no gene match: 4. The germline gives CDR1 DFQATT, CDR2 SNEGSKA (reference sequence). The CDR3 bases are TGCAGTGCCCTACAGGGGCACCAAGAGACCCAGTACTTC. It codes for CSALQGHQETQYF.

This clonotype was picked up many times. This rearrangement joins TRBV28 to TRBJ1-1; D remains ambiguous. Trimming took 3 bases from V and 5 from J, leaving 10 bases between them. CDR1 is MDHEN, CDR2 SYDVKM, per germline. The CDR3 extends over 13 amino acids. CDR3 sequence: CASSLSETTEAFF. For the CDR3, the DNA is TGTGCCAGCAGTTTGTCAGAAACTACTGAAGCTTTCTTT. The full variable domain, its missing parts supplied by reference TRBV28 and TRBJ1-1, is DVKVTQSSRYLVKRTGEKVFLECVQDMDHENMFWYRQDPGLGLRLIYFSYDVKMKEKGDIPEGYSVSREKKERFSLILESASTNQTSMYLCASSLSETTEAFFGQGTRLTVV.